The next 25 T cell receptor beta chains were all read from a single sample in a study of long-term antiretroviral therapy in people with HIV. Researchers ran immunoSEQ v3.0 at survey level. Profiling relied on immunoSEQ multiplex PCR, and the TCRdb table lists in-frame clones only, not all of them. The repertoire holds about 22,000 clones, around 81% seen once, with 3.5% to 5% in the top ten. The material was unsorted PBMCs, obtained roughly 4 years after starting antiretroviral therapy. The receptors stem from a young man with HIV.

The chain links TRBV18 to TRBJ2-2, with a weak D call TRBD1 (6 bases). CDR1 and CDR2 from the germline V gene are KGHSH and LQKENI. The germline V and J ends were trimmed by 5 bases and 7 bases, with 17 bases remaining between them. This CDR3 has 15 amino acids. The CDR3 region is CASSSVSGADGELFF. The CDR3 DNA reads as TGTGCCAGCTCATCGGTGTCAGGGGCGGACGGGGAGCTGTTTTTT.

The genes are TRBV5-1 and TRBJ2-3; 8 bases align to TRBD2. Per germline, CDR1 SGHRS and CDR2 YFSETQ. The CDR3 is 15 residues long. The J segment lost 4 bases and the V segment lost 0 bases, leaving 4 bases of the junction unmatched. The CDR3 sequence: CASSLARGGSDTQYF. Written as DNA, the CDR3 is TGCGCCAGCAGCTTGGCCCGGGGGGGCTCAGATACGCAGTATTTT.

This chain uses TRBV10-3 with TRBJ1-1; D not resolved. V was trimmed by 6 bases and J by 8 bases, leaving 10 bases between them. CDR3 length: 11 residues. Germline CDR1 is ENHRY and CDR2 is SYGVKD. CDR3 in DNA: TGTGCCATCAGGGAAGAACGGGAAGCTTTCTTT. Protein: CAIREEREAFF.

To note about this clone: At one boundary the junction diverges from the germline segment, which might be a read error. The genes are TRBV7-2 and TRBJ2-5; 9 bases match TRBD1. This CDR3 has 13 amino acids. Germline loops: CDR1 SGHTA, CDR2 FQGNSA. The chain's CDR3 is CASNYWPGTGLNF. CDR3 in DNA: TGTGCCAGCAACTACTGGCCCGGGACAGGGCTTAACTTC.

The rearrangement joins TRBV10-1 to TRBJ2-1, with D possibly TRBD1 on 5 matching bases. V lost 5 bases to trimming and J lost 5 bases, with 16 bases between them. CDR3 size: 15 residues. CDR1 and CDR2 from the germline V gene are WNHNN and SYGVQD (reference sequence). The CDR3 coding sequence is TGCGCCAGCAGTTCGGCCTGGGGCCCCCACAATGAGCAGTTCTTC. Amino acids: CASSSAWGPHNEQFF.

This sequence joins TRBV5-4 and TRBJ2-2; D call uncertain. The CDR3 runs to 14 residues. Germline CDR1 is SGHNT and CDR2 is YYREEE (reference sequence). V was pared by 4 bases and J by 1 base, with 8 bases between. This chain's CDR3 is CASSTTQNTGELFF. The CDR3 DNA follows: TGTGCCAGCAGCACAACACAGAACACCGGGGAGCTGTTTTTT. The full variable domain, completed using reference TRBV5-4 and TRBJ2-2, is ETGVTQSPTHLIKTRGQQVTLRCSSQSGHNTVSWYQQALGQGPQFIFQYYREEENGRGNFPPRFSGLQFPNYSSELNVNALELDDSALYLCASSTTQNTGELFFGEGSRLTVL.

This rearrangement joins TRBV6-1 to TRBJ2-7; weak D call: TRBD2 (6 bases). Germline CDR1 and CDR2: MNHNS and SASEGT. There are 15 residues in the CDR3. V gave up 7 bases and J gave up 0 bases, with 16 bases separating them. The CDR3 sequence: CASTYGTSSSYEQYV. CDR3 nucleotides: TGTGCCAGCACCTACGGGACTTCTAGCTCCTACGAGCAGTACGTC.

The chain carries TRBV4-2 and TRBJ1-1; D not resolved. The CDR3 extends over 14 amino acids. CDR1 LGHNA and CDR2 YNFKEQ come from the germline V gene. Trimming removed 0 bases at V and 1 base at J, with 6 bases between. DNA for the CDR3: TGTGCCAGCAGCCAAGATAGAACGAACACTGAAGCTTTCTTT. Translating gives CASSQDRTNTEAFF.

The chain couples TRBV5-5 to TRBJ2-3; no firm D call. With 0 bases removed from V and 3 bases from J, the gap between germline ends came to 2 bases. Germline CDR1 and CDR2: SGHKS and YYEKEE (reference sequence). The CDR3 extends over 12 amino acids. CDR3 region: CASSLETDTQYF. CDR3 nucleotide sequence: TGTGCCAGCAGCTTGGAAACAGATACGCAGTATTTT.

This clone was recorded once. This sequence joins TRBV9 and TRBJ1-3; D gene ambiguous. Germline lookup yields CDR1 SGDLS and CDR2 YYNGEE. This CDR3 has 14 residues. V lost 0 bases, J lost 2 bases, and 6 bases lay in between. CDR3 nucleotides: TGTGCCAGCAGCGTAGAACACGCTGGAAACACCATATATTTT. It yields the protein CASSVEHAGNTIYF.

The gene calls are TRBV6-5 and TRBJ2-1, with 10 bases that match TRBD2. V shed 3 bases and J 9 bases; nucleotides not matched to a gene: 8. The CDR3 length is 15 residues. The germline V gene encodes CDR1 MNHEY and CDR2 SVGAGI. The CDR3 protein is CASSYVAGGEGEQFF. The CDR3 coding sequence is TGTGCCAGCAGTTATGTAGCGGGGGGTGAAGGTGAGCAGTTCTTC.

The chain recombines TRBV10-2 with TRBJ2-3, with no clear D. Deletions cut 6 bases from V and 5 bases from J, with 18 bases between. The germline gives CDR1 WSHSY, CDR2 SAAADI. This CDR3 is built from 15 residues. The CDR3 loop reads CASRDTMVGRDTQYF. In nucleotides, the CDR3 is TGCGCCAGCAGGGATACTATGGTTGGGCGAGATACGCAGTATTTT.

The rearrangement links TRBV5-1 to TRBJ1-1, with a weak D call TRBD1 (6 bases). The V end lost 4 bases, the J end lost 0 bases, and 16 bases lay between the germline ends. CDR3 size: 16 residues. CDR1 and CDR2 (germline): SGHRS, YFSETQ. In DNA, the CDR3 is TGCGCCAGCAGCCCCACAGGGCGGGTTATGAACACTGAAGCTTTCTTT. Translated: CASSPTGRVMNTEAFF.

The chain combines TRBV6-5 with TRBJ2-5; TRBD1 aligns across 7 bases. The ends lost 7 bases at V and 7 bases at J; junction bases unmatched: 12. CDR3 length equals 14 residues. The V gene's germline CDR1 is MNHEY and CDR2 SVGAGI. The CDR3 coding sequence is TGTGCCAGCACCAAGGACAGGTCGAGGGGGACCCAGTACTTC. The encoded protein is CASTKDRSRGTQYF.

This clone was seen only once. This chain uses TRBV18 with TRBJ1-5, with D uncertain. The germline V and J ends were trimmed by 3 bases and 7 bases, with 10 bases remaining between them. CDR3 length equals 13 residues. Germline CDR1 reads KGHSH; CDR2 reads LQKENI. The chain's CDR3 is CASSPAGSQPQHF. The CDR3 nucleotides read TGTGCCAGCTCACCTGCTGGGTCCCAGCCCCAGCATTTT.

The chain links TRBV7-2 to TRBJ1-4; a weak D match, TRBD1 (6 bases). With 5 bases removed from V and 5 bases from J, the gap between germline ends came to 15 bases. Looked up from germline, CDR1 is SGHTA and CDR2 is FQGNSA. This CDR3 is built from 15 residues. CDR3 in amino acids: CASSPQGGPNEKLFF. CDR3 sequence (DNA): TGTGCCAGCAGCCCACAGGGTGGACCCAATGAAAAACTGTTTTTT.

This sequence joins TRBV14 and TRBJ2-3; the D is unclear. The CDR3 loop spans 15 amino acids. Trimming took off 0 bases at V and 0 bases at J, with 7 bases between the two ends. From germline, CDR1 is SGHDN and CDR2 FVKESK. This chain's CDR3 is CASSQDRFSTDTQYF. The CDR3, as DNA: TGTGCCAGCAGCCAAGATAGGTTTAGCACAGATACGCAGTATTTT. The complete variable domain, with remaining parts taken from reference TRBV14 and TRBJ2-3, reads EAGVTQFPSHSVIEKGQTVTLRCDPISGHDNLYWYRRVMGKEIKFLLHFVKESKQDESGMPNNRFLAERTGGTYSTLKVQPAELEDSGVYFCASSQDRFSTDTQYFGPGTRLTVL.

This chain joins TRBV28 and TRBJ1-3, with D perhaps matching TRBD1 (5 bases). The CDR3 length is 16 residues. The V end lost 2 bases, the J end lost 3 bases, and 14 bases lay between the germline ends. Germline lookup yields CDR1 MDHEN and CDR2 SYDVKM. This CDR3 is CASSLLEAGLGNTIYF. CDR3 nucleotides: TGTGCCAGCAGTTTACTGGAGGCGGGACTTGGAAACACCATATATTTT.

The chain employs TRBV27 and TRBJ1-2; D may be TRBD1 (5 bases). The V gene's germline CDR1 is MNHEY and CDR2 SMNVEV (reference sequence). The V and J ends lost 2 bases and 2 bases respectively, with 15 bases between them. The CDR3 contains 16 residues. The CDR3 loop is CASSLGAGQNNYGYTF. The CDR3 DNA reads TGTGCCAGCAGTTTAGGGGCAGGGCAAAACAACTATGGCTACACCTTC.

The chain couples TRBV4-1 to TRBJ2-7, with TRBD2 identical over 8 bases. The CDR3 contains 16 residues. The ends lost 3 bases at V and 2 bases at J; junction bases unmatched: 9. Germline lookup yields CDR1 MGHRA and CDR2 YSYEKL. This chain's CDR3 is CASSQGLTSGAYEQYF. The CDR3 DNA reads as TGCGCCAGCAGCCAGGGCCTCACTAGCGGCGCCTACGAGCAGTACTTC.

The chain employs TRBV28 and TRBJ2-3, with 9 bases that match TRBD2. The germline CDR1 and CDR2 sequences are MDHEN and SYDVKM. The CDR3 is made up of 16 amino acids. The trim removed 2 bases at V and 0 bases at J, leaving 3 bases unmatched. This CDR3 reads CASSLVLAGSTDTQYF. DNA of the CDR3: TGTGCCAGCAGTTTAGTCCTAGCGGGGAGCACAGATACGCAGTATTTT.

The V gene is TRBV6-1, the J gene TRBJ1-1; unclear D gene. V lost 3 bases, J lost 1 base, and 9 bases lay in between. The germline V gene encodes CDR1 MNHNS and CDR2 SASEGT. This CDR3 is 14 amino acids long. DNA of the CDR3: TGTGCCAGCAGTGATCGGATTTCGAACACTGAAGCTTTCTTT. Translated, it gives CASSDRISNTEAFF.

The chain is built from TRBV28 and TRBJ1-4, with 10 bases aligning to TRBD1. The J segment lost 0 bases and the V segment lost 6 bases, leaving 10 bases of the junction unmatched. Germline CDR1 reads MDHEN; CDR2 reads SYDVKM. This CDR3 comprises 18 residues. The CDR3 loop is CASSPATGGASTNEKLFF. The CDR3 DNA is TGTGCCAGCAGCCCCGCGACAGGGGGCGCCTCAACTAATGAAAAACTGTTTTTT.

The rearrangement links TRBV2 to TRBJ1-5, with no clear D. V lost 3 bases and J lost 6, with 6 bases in between. Germline V gene data show CDR1 as SNHLY and CDR2 as FYNNEI. This CDR3 has 12 amino acids. The CDR3 sequence: CASSEGFQPQHF. As DNA, the CDR3 is TGTGCCAGCAGTGAGGGTTTTCAGCCCCAGCATTTT.

The CDR3 loop reads CASSYREPGANVLTF. The CDR3 nucleotides read TGTGCCAGCAGTTACAGGGAGCCTGGGGCCAACGTCCTGACTTTC. The chain recombines TRBV6-5 with TRBJ2-6, with TRBD2 as a possible D gene (5 bases). CDR3 length equals 15 residues. Germline V gene data show CDR1 as MNHEY and CDR2 as SVGAGI. Trimming stripped 2 bases from V and 2 bases from J, with 7 bases between.